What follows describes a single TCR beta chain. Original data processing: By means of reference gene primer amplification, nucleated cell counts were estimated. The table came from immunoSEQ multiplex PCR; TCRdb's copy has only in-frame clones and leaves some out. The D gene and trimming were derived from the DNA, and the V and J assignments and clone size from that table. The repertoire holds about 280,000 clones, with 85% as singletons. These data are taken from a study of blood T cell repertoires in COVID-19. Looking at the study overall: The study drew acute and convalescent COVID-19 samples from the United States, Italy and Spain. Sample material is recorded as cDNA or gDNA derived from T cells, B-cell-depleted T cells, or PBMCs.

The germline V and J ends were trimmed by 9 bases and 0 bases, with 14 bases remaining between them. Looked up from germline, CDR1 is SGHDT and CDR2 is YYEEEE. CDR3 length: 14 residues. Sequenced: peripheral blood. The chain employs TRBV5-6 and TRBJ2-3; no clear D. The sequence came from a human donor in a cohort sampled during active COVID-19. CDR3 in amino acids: CATQVLGSTDTQYF. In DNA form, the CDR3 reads TGTGCCACCCAGGTACTCGGCAGCACAGATACGCAGTATTTT. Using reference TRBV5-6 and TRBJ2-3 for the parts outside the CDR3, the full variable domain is DAGVTQSPTHLIKTRGQQVTLRCSPKSGHDTVSWYQQALGQGPQFIFQYYEEEERQRGNFPDRFSGHQFPNYSSELNVNALLLGDSALYLCATQVLGSTDTQYFGPGTRLTVL.